A single sample gave rise to the 17 T cell receptor beta chains below, sequenced in a study of neurological immune-mediated disorders (dated by TCRdb to the late 2010s). The library was prepared using 5' RACE. These reads were obtained on an Illumina HiSeq 2500. TCRdb reran the public reads through fastp at Q25 and MiXCR, keeping productive beta chains. CDR3 protein duplicates are merged, each entry listing the most common genes and DNA. This sample comprises about 48,000 distinct CDR3 sequences, about a tenth of them detected only once. The ten most abundant clones make up about 20% of the sample. Sequencing was performed on PBMCs. All receptors come from a middle-aged woman with HTLV-1-associated myelopathy (HAM/TSP).

V gene TRBV10-3 combines with J gene TRBJ1-2; no clear D. This CDR3 is built from 17 residues. Trimming took off 5 bases at V and 3 bases at J, with 22 bases between the two ends. Germline V gene sequence: CDR1 ENHRY, CDR2 SYGVKD. In DNA form, the CDR3 reads TGTGCCATCAGTTACCCGGCATACAACACGCTTCACTATGGCTACACCTTC. Residues: CAISYPAYNTLHYGYTF.

This clonotype was seen at least ten times. The CDR3 loop is CASSRYNMGSTYNEQFF. Written as DNA, the CDR3 is TGTGCCAGCAGCCGATACAATATGGGGTCGACCTACAATGAGCAGTTCTTC. V usage is TRBV4-2 and J usage is TRBJ2-1; D gene unclear. Germline loops: CDR1 LGHNA, CDR2 YNFKEQ. Trimming left V 4 bases short and J 2 bases short, with 18 bases between. The CDR3 length is 17 residues.

This clonotype was counted a single time. This chain connects TRBV7-2 to TRBJ1-4; D ambiguous. The germline V gene encodes CDR1 SGHTA and CDR2 FQGNSA. Trimming left V 1 base short and J 1 base short, with 13 bases between. This CDR3 is built from 17 residues. The CDR3 sequence is CASSLGPPGLTNEKLFF. Written as DNA, the CDR3 is TGTGCCAGCAGCTTAGGACCTCCTGGGTTAACTAATGAAAAACTGTTTTTT. Combining the CDR3 with reference TRBV7-2 and TRBJ1-4 gives the whole variable domain GAGVSQSPSNKVTEKGKDVELRCDPISGHTALYWYRQSLGQGLEFLIYFQGNSAPDKSGLPSDRFSAERTGGSVSTLTIQRTQQEDSAVYLCASSLGPPGLTNEKLFFGSGTQLSVL.

This clonotype showed up many times. CDR3 bases: TGCAGTGCTAGAGTCTCAGCACCCGGGAACACTGAAGCTTTCTTT. It yields the protein CSARVSAPGNTEAFF. The chain couples TRBV20-1 to TRBJ1-1; unclear D gene. This CDR3 spans 15 amino acids. CDR1 DFQATT and CDR2 SNEGSKA come from the germline V gene (reference sequence). V lost 1 base to trimming and J lost 1 base, with 13 bases between them.

This clonotype was found many times. The chain combines TRBV10-3 with TRBJ1-6; D is undetermined. Germline V gene data show CDR1 as ENHRY and CDR2 as SYGVKD. Trimming took 0 bases from V and 0 from J, leaving 6 bases between them. The CDR3 covers 16 residues. The DNA of the CDR3 is TGTGCCATCAGTGAGTCCACGGGCTCCTATAATTCACCCCTCCACTTT. As protein: CAISESTGSYNSPLHF.

This clonotype showed up many times. The chain employs TRBV7-2 and TRBJ2-7; perhaps TRBD1 as D (6 bases). This CDR3 is built from 15 residues. The germline gives CDR1 SGHTA, CDR2 FQGNSA. V was clipped by 8 bases and J by 2 bases, with 19 bases between them. The CDR3 DNA reads as TGTGCCAGCGCTCGACCAGGGGCAGGAACCTACGAGCAGTACTTC. As protein: CASARPGAGTYEQYF.

There are many counts of this clonotype. This chain links TRBV4-3 with TRBJ2-2; no definite D call. Germline assignment: CDR1 LGHNA and CDR2 YSLEER. The CDR3 sequence is 16 residues long. V lost 0 bases, J lost 4 bases, and 12 bases lay in between. DNA of the CDR3: TGCGCCAGCAGCCAAGAGCCGGTAGACCCCACCGGGGAGCTGTTTTTT. This sequence encodes CASSQEPVDPTGELFF.

This clonotype was seen at least ten times. V is TRBV7-6 and J is TRBJ2-1, with 10 bases matching TRBD2. Germline V gene data show CDR1 as SGHVS and CDR2 as FNYEAQ. V shed 4 bases and J 7 bases; nucleotides not matched to a gene: 13. CDR3 length: 17 amino acids. The CDR3 DNA follows: TGTGCCAGCAGCTCCCAGACTAGCGGGTTCCCTGGGAATGAGCAGTTCTTC. Translation: CASSSQTSGFPGNEQFF.

There are many counts of this clonotype. The chain links TRBV6-6 to TRBJ1-2; 7 nucleotides align to TRBD1. CDR1 MNHNY and CDR2 SVGAGI come from the germline V gene (reference sequence). This CDR3 has 14 amino acids. J was trimmed by 0 bases and V by 7 bases; bases with no gene match: 5. CDR3 in amino acids: CASTGTDSNYGYTF. CDR3 coding DNA: TGTGCCAGCACCGGGACAGATTCTAACTATGGCTACACCTTC.

This clonotype occurred many times. The J gene is TRBJ1-6, the V gene TRBV6-6; TRBD1 is a possible D gene (6 bases). CDR1 and CDR2 from the germline V gene are MNHNY and SVGAGI (reference sequence). With 5 bases removed from V and 10 bases from J, the gap between germline ends came to 12 bases. CDR3 length: 13 residues. This CDR3 is CASSGTSGSPLHF. The CDR3 bases are TGTGCCAGCAGTGGGACATCGGGCTCACCCCTCCACTTT.

This clonotype has a handful of counts. This chain connects TRBV7-2 to TRBJ2-2; 8 positions agree with TRBD2. V dropped 0 bases and J dropped 7; count of bases not matched to a gene: 7. CDR1 is SGHTA, CDR2 FQGNSA, per germline. CDR3 length: 16 residues. The CDR3 region has the DNA TGTGCCAGCAGCTTAGCTAACGGGGGGGCCGGCGGGGAGCTGTTTTTT. Translation: CASSLANGGAGGELFF.

This clonotype was observed a handful of times. The rearrangement joins TRBV6-6 to TRBJ1-6, with TRBD1 matching 8 bases. The CDR3 has 14 amino acids. Germline V gene sequence: CDR1 MNHNY, CDR2 SVGAGI (reference sequence). J gave up 9 bases and V 6 bases, and 7 bases lay outside the gene matches. The CDR3 nucleotides are TGTGCCAGCAGCCCGGACAGGGTGGGTTCACCCCTCCACTTT. Its protein is CASSPDRVGSPLHF.

Note on this clonotype: A read error is possible here, since a much larger clone lies one base away. The chain links TRBV19 to TRBJ2-2; no definite D call. CDR3 length: 13 residues. V was trimmed by 8 bases and J by 0 bases, leaving 7 bases between them. Per germline, CDR1 LNHDA and CDR2 SQIVND (reference sequence). The CDR3, as DNA: TGTGCCAGTGGAATATCGAACACCGGGGAGCTGTTTTTT. Translation gives CASGISNTGELFF. The variable domain in full, with the rest retrieved from reference TRBV19 and TRBJ2-2, is DGGITQSPKYLFRKEGQNVTLSCEQNLNHDAMYWYRQDPGQGLRLIYYSQIVNDFQKGDIAEGYSVSREKKESFPLTVTSAQKNPTAFYLCASGISNTGELFFGEGSRLTVL.

Concerning this clonotype itself: With a much larger clone just one base away, this may be a read error. The genes are TRBV7-6 and TRBJ2-4; 10 nucleotides align to TRBD1. After removal of 5 bases from V and 3 bases from J, the junction contained 7 bases not matched to a gene. This CDR3 spans 16 amino acids. Germline V lookup: CDR1 SGHVS, CDR2 FNYEAQ. CDR3 bases: TGTGCCAGCAGCCCGGGACAGGGGATAATCAAAAACATTCAGTACTTC. This codes for CASSPGQGIIKNIQYF.

Many counts were recorded for this clonotype. This chain links TRBV20-1 with TRBJ2-7; D is undetermined. Trimming took 3 bases from V and 2 from J, leaving 11 bases between them. The germline V gene encodes CDR1 DFQATT and CDR2 SNEGSKA (reference sequence). This CDR3 has 13 residues. The CDR3: CSASTHHPYEQYF. In DNA form, the CDR3 reads TGCAGTGCTAGTACGCACCACCCCTACGAGCAGTACTTC.

The chain carries TRBV12-3 or TRBV12-4 and TRBJ2-3, with a possible D match to TRBD2 (7 bases). Trimming shortened V by 6 bases and J by 6 bases, and 22 bases separated the two germline ends. This CDR3 comprises 16 residues. CDR3 nucleotide sequence: TGTGCCAGCAGCATCTTTCGGGGGGCGCATAGGGATACGCAGTATTTT. Residues: CASSIFRGAHRDTQYF.

The gene calls are TRBV7-2 and TRBJ2-3; no clear D. Trimming stripped 3 bases from V and 6 bases from J, with 7 bases between. This CDR3 comprises 12 residues. CDR1 is SGHTA, CDR2 FQGNSA, per germline. The CDR3 loop is CASSFYLDTQYF. The CDR3, as DNA: TGTGCCAGCAGCTTTTATTTGGATACGCAGTATTTT.